The rows below give T cell receptor beta chains drawn from one sample of a study of T cell responses to AZD1222 COVID-19 vaccine. Sequenced by immunoSEQ multiplex PCR; TCRdb stores in-frame clones only, minus some. The table lists about 120,000 clones, approximately 85% of them singletons. This material consisted of peripheral blood, taken on day 0 of MenACWY control vaccination. Every receptor here comes from an adult in good health. Both conserved end residues are part of each CDR3. A D gene is named only where the DNA matches it firmly. Clone size appears in some rows only: once, few, many, or a class for an expanded clone.

CASSPGTGAQPQHF TGTGCCAGCTCACCAGGGACAGGGGCTCAGCCCCAGCATTTT . TRBD1 TRBJ1-5 14 TRBV18
CASSPNFSQGAYGYTF TGTGCCAGCAGCCCTAATTTCTCACAGGGGGCCTATGGCTACACCTTC . TRBD1 TRBJ1-2 16 TRBV11-2
CATNAPGQVNYGYTF TGTGCCACCAACGCTCCGGGACAGGTTAACTATGGCTACACCTTC . TRBD1 TRBJ1-2 15 TRBV15
CASGGGENQPQHF TGTGCCAGCGGCGGGGGCGAAAATCAGCCCCAGCATTTT . . TRBJ1-5 13 TRBV28
CASSETSASTQYF TGCGCCAGCAGTGAGACTTCGGCCTCAACCCAGTACTTC . . TRBJ2-5 13 TRBV10-2
CASSPGTVNEKLFF TGTGCCAGCAGCCCCGGGACAGTTAATGAAAAACTGTTTTTT . TRBD1 TRBJ1-4 14 TRBV9
CASSPRSGYGYTF TGTGCCAGCAGTCCCCGGTCGGGGTATGGCTACACCTTC once . TRBJ1-2 13 TRBV6-5
CAKRRVYNSPLHF TGTGCCAAGCGCAGGGTTTATAATTCACCCCTCCACTTT . . TRBJ1-6 13 TRBV19
CASVRGGGTSEKLFF TGTGCCAGCGTTCGAGGGGGGGGGACATCTGAAAAACTGTTTTTT few . TRBJ1-4 15 TRBV2
CASIGPGRNYGYTF TGTGCCAGCATAGGGCCGGGACGCAACTATGGCTACACCTTC . . TRBJ1-2 14 TRBV6-5
CASSSAGGTGGYTF TGTGCCAGCAGCAGCGCCGGAGGGACTGGCGGCTACACCTTC once . TRBJ1-2 14 TRBV7-2
CASSPGGHTGELFF TGTGCCAGCTCACCAGGGGGCCACACCGGGGAGCTGTTTTTT . . TRBJ2-2 14 TRBV18
CARSLFGLWSGEQYF TGTGCCAGAAGCTTGTTTGGACTGTGGTCGGGCGAGCAGTACTTC . . TRBJ2-7 15 TRBV5-3
CASSLGTGVIGTDTQYF TGTGCCAGCAGCTTAGGGACAGGGGTTATAGGCACAGATACGCAGTATTTT . TRBD1 TRBJ2-3 17 TRBV11-2
CSARTGKEIHF TGCAGTGCTAGAACGGGGAAAGAGATCCATTTT few . TRBJ1-5 11 TRBV20-1
CASSATENTEAFF TGTGCCAGCAGCGCGACAGAGAACACTGAAGCTTTCTTT . . TRBJ1-1 13 TRBV7-6
CSASRGQGGFGYTF TGCAGTGCTAGTCGGGGACAGGGGGGGTTTGGCTACACCTTC . TRBD1 TRBJ1-2 14 TRBV20-1
CASSEDENRVPKEAEAFF TGTGCCAGCAGTGAAGACGAGAACAGGGTGCCCAAGGAGGCTGAAGCTTTCTTT . . TRBJ1-1 18 TRBV2
CASSVEAGNQPQHF TGTGCCAGCAGCGTAGAGGCTGGAAATCAGCCCCAGCATTTT . . TRBJ1-5 14 TRBV9
CASSKVRRACGQPQHF TGTGCCAGCAGCAAAGTTCGCAGGGCCTGCGGTCAGCCCCAGCATTTT few . TRBJ1-5 16 TRBV21-1
CASSQDLATTYEQYF TGCGCCAGCAGCCAAGATTTGGCCACCACCTACGAGCAGTACTTC . . TRBJ2-7 15 TRBV4-3
CAWSVWGGAREKLFF TGTGCCTGGAGTGTTTGGGGGGGCGCCCGTGAAAAACTGTTTTTT . . TRBJ1-4 15 TRBV30
CASSSGPYSNQPQHF TGTGCCAGCAGCTCGGGACCGTATAGCAATCAGCCCCAGCATTTT few . TRBJ1-5 15 TRBV9
CASSLDPGSYEQYF TGTGCCAGCAGCTTGGACCCTGGGTCCTACGAGCAGTACTTC . . TRBJ2-7 14 TRBV5-5
CASSPNTAKTIPLHF TGTGCCAGCAGTCCTAACACCGCGAAGACGATTCCCCTCCACTTT few . TRBJ1-6 15 TRBV7-3
CASSLWTSRDSEAFF TGTGCCAGCAGTTTATGGACAAGCCGGGACAGTGAAGCTTTCTTT . TRBD1 TRBJ1-1 15 TRBV28
CASSLDAGDRGSGEQYF TGCGCCAGCAGCTTGGACGCCGGGGACAGGGGGTCGGGCGAGCAGTACTTC . TRBD1 TRBJ2-7 17 TRBV5-1
CAINPRQGVDGYTF TGTGCCATCAACCCGAGACAGGGGGTGGATGGCTACACCTTC . TRBD1 TRBJ1-2 14 TRBV10-3
CASSYLQAGSYEQYF TGTGCCAGCAGTTACCTTCAAGCGGGGTCCTACGAGCAGTACTTC . TRBD2 TRBJ2-7 15 TRBV6-2/TRBV6-3
CASSSGPIYEQYF TGTGCCAGCAGTTCCGGCCCCATCTACGAGCAGTACTTC . . TRBJ2-7 13 TRBV6-2/TRBV6-3
CASSPQDSNSPLHF TGTGCCAGCAGCCCTCAGGACTCTAATTCACCCCTCCACTTT . . TRBJ1-6 14 TRBV4-2
CASTEKSRGQNTF TGTGCCAGCACCGAAAAAAGCAGGGGACAGAACACCTTC . TRBD1 TRBJ1-2 13 TRBV28
CASSERGGVGHTIYF TGTGCCAGCAGTGAACGTGGAGGGGTGGGACACACCATATATTTT . . TRBJ1-3 15 TRBV6-1
CASSVGPNTGFYEQYF TGTGCCAGCAGCGTAGGGCCTAATACAGGGTTCTACGAGCAGTACTTC . . TRBJ2-7 16 TRBV9
CASSLRGRNEQFF TGTGCCAGCAGCTTACGGGGGAGGAATGAGCAGTTCTTC . . TRBJ2-1 13 TRBV7-3
CASSIPLRRAGSQPQHF TGTGCCAGTAGTATTCCTCTGAGGAGGGCGGGTAGTCAGCCCCAGCATTTT . . TRBJ1-5 17 TRBV19
CATSDTSGSYEQYF TGTGCCACCAGTGATACCTCCGGGAGCTACGAGCAGTACTTC once . TRBJ2-7 14 TRBV24-1
CASSQDRQASTEAFF TGTGCCAGCAGCCAAGATCGGCAGGCCTCTACTGAAGCTTTCTTT few . TRBJ1-1 15 TRBV4-2